This section outlines one T cell receptor beta chain sequence together with its context. The sample's time point: newly diagnosed, previously untreated cHL patient sample. Using magnetic negative selection, the CD4+ T cells were separated out of thawed PBMCs. The sample belongs to a study of PD-1 blockade in classical Hodgkin lymphoma. V shed 4 bases, J shed 7 bases, and the junction held 13 bases outside the gene matches. The germline V gene has CDR1 SGHRS and CDR2 YFSETQ. The CDR3 consists of 16 residues. TCRdb's table, derived via immunoSEQ multiplex PCR, lists solely in-frame clones and lacks some. The table lists about 32,000 clones, around 90% of them singletons.

The sequenced sample was CD4+ T cells from blood. V and J are TRBV5-1 and TRBJ2-1; 8 nucleotides match TRBD1. The TCR was taken from a human donor with classical Hodgkin lymphoma. In DNA form, the CDR3 reads TGCGCCAGCAGCCGCTCCGGGACAGGACTGAGGAATGAGCAGTTCTTC. As protein: CASSRSGTGLRNEQFF.